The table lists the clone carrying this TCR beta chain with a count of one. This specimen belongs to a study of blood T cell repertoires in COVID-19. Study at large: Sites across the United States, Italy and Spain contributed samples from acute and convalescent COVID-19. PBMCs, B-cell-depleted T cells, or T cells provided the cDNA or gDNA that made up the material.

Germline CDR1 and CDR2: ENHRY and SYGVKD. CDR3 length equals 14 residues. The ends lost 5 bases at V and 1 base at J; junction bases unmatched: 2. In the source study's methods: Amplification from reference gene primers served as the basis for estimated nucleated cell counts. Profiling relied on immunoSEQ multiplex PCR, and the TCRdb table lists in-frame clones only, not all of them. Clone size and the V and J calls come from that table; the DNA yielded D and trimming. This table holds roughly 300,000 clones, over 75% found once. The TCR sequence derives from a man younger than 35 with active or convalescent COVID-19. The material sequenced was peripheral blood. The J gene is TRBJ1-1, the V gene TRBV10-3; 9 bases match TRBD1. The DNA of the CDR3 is TGTGCCATCAGTCCGACAGGGGGGAACACTGAAGCTTTCTTT. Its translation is CAISPTGGNTEAFF.